A selection of T cell receptor beta chains follows, all from one sample in a study of shared clonotypes between healthy human individuals. The table came from immunoSEQ multiplex PCR; TCRdb's copy has only in-frame clones and leaves some out. The table shows approximately 2.1 million clones, with 93% occurring only once. The sample comprised naive CD4+ T cells from PBMCs. The receptors derive from a man aged 18 to 30 in good health. Some clones in this sample may be carry-over from other donors' samples. Both conserved end residues are part of each CDR3. The D gene is left open where the match is weak. Some rows have no size entry. The others give once, few or many, or a class for an expanded clone.

-,TRBV6-5,TRBJ2-4,-,CASRQGGGIQYF,TGTGCCAGCAGACAGGGTGGAGGAATTCAGTACTTC
-,TRBV5-6,TRBJ1-2,-,CASRSGGFYGYTF,TGTGCCAGCAGATCAGGCGGCTTCTATGGCTACACCTTC
-,TRBV5-1,TRBJ2-7,-,CASQRATEPYEQYF,TGCGCCAGCCAGCGGGCAACCGAACCCTACGAGCAGTACTTC
-,TRBV10-3,TRBJ2-7,-,CAIRPGLTSFEQYF,TGTGCCATCAGGCCGGGACTTACCTCCTTCGAGCAGTACTTC
TRBD2,TRBV5-1,TRBJ2-1,-,CASSLSGSSSYNEQFF,TGCGCCAGCAGCTTGAGCGGGAGTAGTTCCTACAATGAGCAGTTCTTC
-,TRBV5-1,TRBJ2-3,-,CASSLQHGEATDTQYF,TGCGCCAGCAGCTTGCAGCACGGGGAAGCCACAGATACGCAGTATTTT
TRBD1,TRBV5-1,TRBJ2-7,-,CASSFSGTGLSEQYF,TGCGCCAGCAGCTTTTCGGGGACAGGGCTCTCCGAGCAGTACTTC
TRBD2,TRBV30,TRBJ2-1,-,CARKLAGPYNEQFF,TGTGCCAGGAAACTAGCGGGACCCTACAATGAGCAGTTCTTC
-,TRBV29-1,TRBJ2-4,-,CSVGKGVAKNIQYF,TGCAGCGTTGGGAAGGGGGTAGCCAAAAACATTCAGTACTTC
TRBD1,TRBV28,TRBJ1-2,once,CASSLAGGGFGYTF,TGTGCCAGCAGTTTAGCAGGGGGCGGTTTTGGCTACACCTTC
-,TRBV10-3,TRBJ2-1,-,CAISDSQNEQFF,TGTGCCATCAGTGACTCTCAGAATGAGCAGTTCTTC
-,TRBV7-7,TRBJ2-7,once,CASSLSDGPSYEQYF,TGTGCCAGCAGCTTATCTGACGGCCCCTCCTACGAGCAGTACTTC
-,TRBV29-1,TRBJ2-3,once,CSVVGTPSTDTQYF,TGCAGCGTTGTCGGGACACCTAGCACAGATACGCAGTATTTT
-,TRBV2,TRBJ2-4,-,CASTGLAKNIQYF,TGTGCCAGCACCGGGCTAGCCAAAAACATTCAGTACTTC
-,TRBV28,TRBJ2-6,-,CASSFRLSSGANVLTF,TGTGCCAGCAGTTTTAGACTGAGCTCTGGGGCCAACGTCCTGACTTTC
-,TRBV9,TRBJ2-7,-,CASSVGASALYEQYF,TGTGCCAGCAGCGTAGGGGCTAGCGCCTTATACGAGCAGTACTTC
TRBD1,TRBV19,TRBJ1-2,-,CASSFDRVRGYTF,TGTGCCAGTAGTTTCGACAGGGTCCGCGGCTACACCTTC
-,TRBV5-5,TRBJ2-6,-,CASSLSGANVLTF,TGTGCCAGCAGCTTGTCAGGGGCCAACGTCCTGACTTTC
TRBD2,TRBV6-1,TRBJ2-1,-,CASSELGTSGRLLDEQFF,TGTGCCAGCAGTGAATTAGGGACTAGCGGGAGATTGTTGGATGAGCAGTTCTTC
-,TRBV27,TRBJ1-1,-,CASRVRRGTEAFF,TGTGCCAGCAGAGTCCGTAGGGGGACTGAAGCTTTCTTT
TRBD2,TRBV6-6,TRBJ2-5,-,CASSPTTSWTETQYF,TGTGCCAGCAGTCCGACGACTAGCTGGACGGAGACCCAGTACTTC
-,TRBV4-1,TRBJ2-1,-,CASSQDQASVRGFF,TGCGCCAGCAGCCAAGATCAAGCTAGCGTGCGTGGGTTCTTC
-,TRBV6-4,TRBJ2-5,-,CASSDSTEGKGLETQYF,TGTGCCAGCAGTGACTCGACTGAGGGTAAGGGGTTAGAGACCCAGTACTTC
-,TRBV6-1,TRBJ1-2,few,CASSSWRSLYGYTF,TGTGCCAGCAGCTCCTGGCGCAGTCTCTATGGCTACACCTTC
-,TRBV7-3,TRBJ1-2,-,CASTRGSLYGYTF,TGTGCCAGCACCCGCGGCAGCCTCTATGGCTACACCTTC
TRBD2,TRBV7-3,TRBJ2-1,-,CASSSSPTSGRAGEQFF,TGTGCCAGCAGCTCGTCGCCCACTAGCGGGAGGGCCGGTGAGCAGTTCTTC
TRBD2,TRBV5-4,TRBJ2-1,once,CASSGRLAGNYNEQFF,TGTGCCAGCAGCGGAAGACTAGCGGGAAACTACAATGAGCAGTTCTTC
TRBD1,TRBV13,TRBJ1-1,-,CASSLGTGHTEAFF,TGTGCCAGCAGCTTAGGGACAGGGCACACTGAAGCTTTCTTT
-,TRBV11-3,TRBJ2-3,-,CASSRNGRTDTQYF,TGTGCCAGCAGCCGGAACGGGAGAACAGATACGCAGTATTTT
-,TRBV5-1,TRBJ1-1,-,CASSPRGVDTEAFF,TGCGCCAGCAGCCCAAGGGGGGTAGACACTGAAGCTTTCTTT
-,TRBV30,TRBJ2-3,-,CAWIPGLVTDTQYF,TGTGCCTGGATTCCGGGGCTTGTCACAGATACGCAGTATTTT
-,TRBV9,TRBJ1-1,-,CASSPQGSNTEAFF,TGTGCCAGCAGCCCGCAGGGGTCGAACACTGAAGCTTTCTTT
-,TRBV7-9,TRBJ2-2,-,CASQPHDRNTGELFF,TGTGCCAGCCAACCTCACGACCGGAACACCGGGGAGCTGTTTTTT
-,TRBV5-1,TRBJ1-3,-,CASSLLSGAGNTIYF,TGCGCCAGCAGCCTGCTTTCCGGGGCTGGAAACACCATATATTTT
TRBD1,TRBV5-1,TRBJ1-4,-,CASSQNAGGGEKLFF,TGCGCCAGCAGCCAGAATGCAGGGGGCGGTGAAAAACTGTTTTTT
-,TRBV5-1,TRBJ1-3,-,CASSAHVIGQLEFSGNTIYF,TGCGCCAGCAGCGCACACGTTATAGGACAGCTTGAATTCTCTGGAAACACCATATATTTT
-,TRBV27,TRBJ1-5,-,CASSFSYPVSNQPQHF,TGTGCCAGCAGTTTCAGTTATCCGGTTAGCAATCAGCCCCAGCATTTT
-,TRBV27,TRBJ2-3,-,CASSSPHGGTDTQYF,TGTGCCAGCAGTTCGCCCCACGGAGGGACAGATACGCAGTATTTT
-,TRBV11-2,TRBJ1-4,-,CASSATSGTLGEKLFF,TGTGCCAGCAGCGCGACGTCCGGGACACTGGGTGAAAAACTGTTTTTT
-,TRBV7-2,TRBJ2-3,-,CASSYQQGSTDTQYF,TGTGCCAGCAGCTACCAACAGGGAAGCACAGATACGCAGTATTTT
TRBD2,TRBV6-5,TRBJ2-7,-,CASSHQSGAYEQYF,TGTGCCAGCAGTCACCAAAGCGGGGCCTACGAGCAGTACTTC
-,TRBV6-5,TRBJ1-4,-,CASRGNEKLFF,TGTGCCAGCCGAGGGAATGAAAAACTGTTTTTT
-,TRBV29-1,TRBJ2-1,-,CSVEILGCKFF,TGCAGCGTTGAAATTCTTGGATGTAAATTCTTC
TRBD2,TRBV25-1,TRBJ2-1,-,CASSTAGSSYNEQFF,TGTGCCAGCAGTACAGCGGGGAGCTCCTACAATGAGCAGTTCTTC
-,TRBV7-9,TRBJ1-1,-,CASSLLKSTEAFF,TGTGCCAGCAGCTTATTAAAGTCTACTGAAGCTTTCTTT
TRBD1,TRBV18,TRBJ1-4,-,CASSPRQGASEKLFF,TGTGCCAGCTCACCTCGACAGGGGGCGTCTGAAAAACTGTTTTTT
-,TRBV11-2,TRBJ2-2,once,CASSLMIGELFF,TGTGCCAGCAGCTTAATGATCGGGGAGCTGTTTTTT
-,TRBV7-2,TRBJ1-5,-,CASSLVKGNQPQHF,TGTGCCAGCAGCTTAGTAAAGGGCAATCAGCCCCAGCATTTT
-,TRBV7-2,TRBJ2-7,once,CASSHRTGSSYEQYF,TGTGCCAGCAGCCATCGGACGGGGAGCTCCTACGAGCAGTACTTC
-,TRBV9,TRBJ2-2,once,CASSVISGHLNTGELFF,TGTGCCAGCAGCGTAATAAGCGGACATCTCAACACCGGGGAGCTGTTTTTT
-,TRBV19,TRBJ1-2,-,CASGTYYGYTF,TGTGCCAGCGGGACATACTATGGCTACACCTTC
TRBD1,TRBV5-1,TRBJ2-7,-,CASSPGQGSYEQYF,TGCGCCAGCAGCCCTGGACAGGGCTCCTACGAGCAGTACTTC
-,TRBV5-1,TRBJ2-3,-,CASSSSGTDTQYF,TGCGCCAGCAGCTCTTCGGGAACAGATACGCAGTATTTT
-,TRBV5-1,TRBJ2-7,-,CASSLEVTRTNYEQYF,TGCGCCAGCAGCTTGGAGGTGACACGGACGAACTACGAGCAGTACTTC
TRBD2,TRBV4-1,TRBJ2-5,-,CASSQGPGREETQYF,TGCGCCAGCAGCCAAGGTCCGGGGAGGGAAGAGACCCAGTACTTC
-,TRBV28,TRBJ1-6,-,CASRPRQGGSKNSPLHF,TGTGCCAGCAGACCCCGCCAGGGAGGGAGTAAAAATTCACCCCTCCACTTT
TRBD1,TRBV29-1,TRBJ2-5,-,CSVGRGQGSRETQYF,TGCAGCGTTGGGCGGGGACAGGGGTCCCGGGAGACCCAGTACTTC
-,TRBV27,TRBJ1-4,-,CASSTRLESGEKLFF,TGTGCCAGCAGTACTAGACTCGAGTCCGGCGAAAAACTGTTTTTT
TRBD1,TRBV27,TRBJ1-1,-,CASSLRTGQTEAFF,TGTGCCAGCAGTTTACGGACAGGGCAAACTGAAGCTTTCTTT
-,TRBV6-5,TRBJ1-2,once,CASNVAGYGYTF,TGTGCCAGCAACGTCGCCGGCTATGGCTACACCTTC